Below, one TCR beta chain is given with its context. The target of this receptor is not known. No much larger clone is present one base from it, and per-base qualities are unavailable. These data come from a study of cytomegalovirus exposure and HLA in healthy donors (dated by TCRdb to about 2017). General notes on the study: According to an earlier analysis of a few hundred of the donors, about 180 million T cells yielded 90 million to 140 million unique TCR beta sequences and 276 Gb of sequence data. Donor age, sex, ethnicity and CMV serostatus were compiled alongside the repertoire data. All discovery cohort repertoires had been generated using a single sequencing platform. The genetic ancestry cluster associated with self-reported Caucasian donors included 81% of the roughly 400 genotyped donors. Typing coverage differed by locus: A, B, C, DRB1 and DQB1 were typed in about 629-640 donors, DQA1 in around 500, DPA1 in nearly 610, and DPB1 in roughly 470. On average, about 240,000 unique TCR beta nucleotide sequences were sequenced per donor among roughly 430 genotyped donors of the cohort, with around 19% of those sequences being non-productive. Rather than using new phenotypic data, the later analysis identified candidate immune exposures from TCR beta sequences and from how often those sequences occurred across donors. The study was designed to test whether signatures of past pathogen exposure could be identified by cataloging public T cell receptors. Genome-wide SNP genotypes for about three fifths of the 666 donors were used in a later genetic analysis, which treated that subset as a discovery cohort. Both class I and class II loci were covered by HLA typing, at four-digit resolution. The study used immunosequencing to profile the T cell repertoires of more than 650 subjects and linked those repertoires to cytomegalovirus serostatus. Along with the approximately 700-subject first cohort, a separate validation cohort of over 90 different subjects was used. An earlier analysis of 587 of the donors used high-throughput TCR beta sequencing to judge whether each TCR beta V gene segment behaved as functional or pseudogenic. In a later analysis, previously published TCR beta repertoires from 670 or so donors were re-analyzed and high-resolution HLA genotyping was added so that TCR occurrence patterns could be studied. Roughly 5 DR-DQ haplotypes were handled as single units for association and clustering, since linkage in the cohort was strong. About 320 gigabases of sequencing data and approximately 85 million unique TCR sequences were included in an early release covering 550 to 800 HLA-typed donors. To predict cytomegalovirus infection status, the study brought together high-throughput TCR immunosequencing, statistical association of individual TCRs with disease status, and machine learning.

Counted from cysteine to phenylalanine, this CDR3 has 14 amino acids. Here the CDR3 DNA is all that survives: 42 bases in frame from base 1. The germline V gene (reference sequence) supplies CDR1 MNHNY and CDR2 SVGAGI. V loses 0 bases, J loses 8 bases, and the germline ends lie 10 bases apart. The cohort comprised 670 or so healthy bone marrow donors. All cohort members were sampled while nominally healthy, although unrecorded immune exposures were likely present. The donor tested CMV seronegative, placing the donor among the 300 to 400 seronegative members of the cohort. A peripheral blood sample was provided by each donor, and peripheral blood mononuclear cells were used for TCR beta sequencing. The Qiagen DNeasy Blood Extraction Kit was used to extract genomic DNA from the blood cell samples. To prepare the library, the immunoSEQ multiplex PCR assay was applied. A mixture of 60 forward primers for TCR Vbeta segments and 13 reverse primers for TCR Jbeta segments was used in the multiplex PCR. Amplification of the CDR3 region of rearranged TCR beta genes was performed with a multiplex PCR assay on genomic DNA. The amplified TCR beta libraries were sequenced on the Illumina HiSeq System as 87-base-pair reads. In the authors' own workflow: A later analysis counted about 76 million unique TCR beta chains across the 600 to 850 repertoires, and about 10 million of these chains were shared by at least two donors. Raw reads were error-corrected and collapsed into unique sequences with a nearest-neighbor algorithm that merged closely related sequences to remove PCR and sequencing errors. To assign V, D and J gene segments, CDR3 sequences were aligned to IMGT reference sequences. For a sequence to be retained, a match of at least six nucleotides was required to both a V gene segment and a J gene segment. Rearrangements were called productive when the CDR3 lacked stop codons and stayed in frame with V and J; all others were non-productive. Following IMGT convention, CDR3 was defined as the stretch from the second conserved V-encoded cysteine to the conserved J-encoded phenylalanine. In an earlier analysis of around 640 of the donors, sequences lacking an unambiguous match to a single V gene segment were excluded. An earlier analysis of under 750 of the donors called V segments functional above 56.7% productive rearrangements and segregating when the between-donor standard deviation exceeded 5%. A statistical classification framework was developed to diagnose cytomegalovirus status using the catalog of TCR beta chain sequences. A later analysis assigned V and J genes by comparing TCR nucleotide sequences with IMGT/GENE-DB human TR gene sequences. In a later analysis, CDR3 sequences and most-parsimonious VDJ recombination scenarios were assigned using the TCRdist pipeline. In a later analysis, each TCR beta chain was defined by its CDR3 amino acid sequence together with its V-gene family, and reads without a unique V-gene family were excluded. In a later analysis, several hundred highly shared, low-generation-probability nucleotide sequences were removed to address suspected cross-contamination and a sequencing artifact. For each public chain, a later analysis derived a clonal expansion index from normalized ranks of inferred template counts within each repertoire. In a later analysis, generation probabilities were computed with a VDJ recombination model fitted to out-of-frame rearrangements, and the resulting probabilities were checked against IGoR. In a later analysis, hypergeometric tests were used to score TCR-TCR, TCR-HLA and TCR-CMV co-occurrence, with a repertoire-size bias correction applied to TCR pairs. In a later analysis, false discovery rates were estimated by permuting HLA or CMV assignments 20 times. In a later analysis, co-occurring TCRs were grouped using DBSCAN, with TCRdist sequence similarity added in when clustering inside HLA-allele-positive subsets. Co-occurrence clustering excluded repertoires with fewer than 30,000 or more than 120,000 public chains, plus five with anomalous nucleotide sharing. TCRdb provides this immuneACCESS table in a form limited to in-frame rearrangements. Some clones are lacking; in checked studies, under half of them reflect an unresolved V gene, and why the rest are absent is not known. The D gene and trimming were derived from the DNA, and the V and J assignments and clone size from that table. The sample includes over 100,000 clones, with approximately 87% observed a single time. The ten largest clones take up around 2.6% of the sample.

On the study overall, not on this receptor specifically: For the cohort, immune exposure information was limited to CMV serostatus. Most TCR sequences were seen in very few donors, while some public TCRs were found in many individuals. Several of the top co-occurrence clusters appeared to be linked to parvovirus B19, influenza, CMV and Epstein-Barr virus, according to a later analysis. Because some donors lacked HLA typing at each locus, the association tests relied only on the typed subset. A later analysis found that TCR association rates varied across HLA loci, with DRB1 alleles showing the most associated TCRs and HLA-C alleles the fewest. A few of the identified cytomegalovirus-associated TCR beta chains were confirmed in vitro to be specific for cytomegalovirus antigens. A group of highly shared sequence variants was considered likely to be a technical artifact of the sequencing pipeline. In a later analysis, some 17,000 TCR beta sequences were associated with specific HLA alleles at a false discovery rate of 0.05. Compared with equally common non-associated chains, HLA-associated TCR beta chains in a later analysis were more clonally expanded and had lower generation probabilities. The presence/absence analyses assumed that sequencing depth was roughly uniform across donors, and that assumption may not be true. Most CMV-associated TCR beta chains appeared to be HLA-restricted in a later analysis, and the HLA associations seemed to be driven largely by CMV exposure. In an earlier analysis of 587 of the donors, most TCR beta V segments were observed in productive rearrangements about 87% or about 30% of the time, broadly matching IMGT annotations. V-gene and J-gene trimming of TCR beta chains was associated with a missense DCLRE1C variant in a later genetic analysis, and the association was replicated in an independent cohort. A later genetic analysis reported fewer N-insertions in productive TCRs among donors in an Asian-associated ancestry cluster than the approximately 700-donor mean. The earlier analysis of a few hundred of the donors excluded fewer than 20 rarely observed V segments, including chromosome 9 orphons, because counts were too low. The classifier was reported to diagnose cytomegalovirus status with high specificity and sensitivity in both the original and validation cohorts. The authors suggested that the approach could potentially be generalized to other disease states and immunological phenotypes. A further reported finding was that TCR beta sequences accurately predicted the HLA-A and HLA-B alleles for most subjects in the first cohort. In the study, around 150 TCR beta chains were listed as associated with cytomegalovirus. Some IMGT-functional V segments, including TRBV6-2 and TRBV6-3, could not be told apart with the 87-base-pair reads, so those segments were excluded. Only TCR beta chains were sequenced in this cohort, and the absence of alpha or paired-chain data limited detectable features. Correlated functional status among segregating V segments might be attributable to linkage disequilibrium, but an unknown experimental factor could not be ruled out. Strong co-occurrence of HLA alleles, especially DR and DQ, made assigning TCR associations to individual alleles difficult.

The chain employs TRBV6-6 and TRBJ1-4; 6 matching bases give a weak D call of TRBD1. The source of this sequence is a man between 35 and 55 years old in good health and CMV-seronegative. The sequencing input was PBMCs. At the DNA level, the sequence is TGTGCCAGCAGTTACTCGCAGGGGCGGGAAAAACTGTTTTTT. Its protein is CASSYSQGREKLFF.